The T cell receptor beta chain described here comes from a study of T cells in Graves' hyperthyroidism and ophthalmopathy. Germline values: CDR1 DFQATT, CDR2 SNEGSKA (reference sequence). The CDR3 length is 15 residues. Trimming at V came to 4 bases and at J to 1 base, leaving 6 bases not matched to a gene. This clonotype was counted ten times or more. TCR beta CDR3 region amplification was performed from RNA transcripts. HTBI primers were used for first-round RT-PCR of the TCR CDR3. TCRdb re-derived calls from the multiplex PCR reads in MiXCR, one entry per CDR3 protein. Of about 290,000 distinct CDR3 sequences in the sample, around 13% were seen once.

Sequenced input: blood. The chain combines TRBV20-1 with TRBJ1-5; 8 bases are shared with TRBD1. This clonotype was sampled from a woman between 35 and 50 years old with Graves' hyperthyroidism. CDR3 residues: CSATPQGASNQPQHF. The CDR3 bases are TGCAGTGCTACTCCCCAGGGGGCAAGCAATCAGCCCCAGCATTTT.